The entry below gives a single T cell receptor beta chain sequence along with its context. Its matching antigen is unknown. The source of the sample is a study of OX40 agonist ivuxolimab in advanced cancers. Looking at the study overall: A mean age of approximately 58 years, range about 20 to 79, was recorded, and roughly 83% were male.

With autoimmune disease history or systemic immunosuppression, patients were excluded. TCRdb's copy holds only in-frame clones and misses some; the assay was immunoSEQ multiplex PCR. The table lists some 40,000 clones, around 88% of them singletons. Broader study findings: Doses of 0.1 to 3.0 mg/kg were accompanied by clonal expansion of CD4+ and CD8+ blood T cells by week 6. Compared with CD4+, CD8+ T cells on average had more expanded clones.

The receptor's source is an adult with an advanced solid tumor such as melanoma, head and neck, liver or kidney cancer. The input for sequencing was CD4+ or CD8+ T cells sorted from blood, taken in a trial of the OX40 agonist ivuxolimab.

CDR3 residues: CASSLADQPQHF. CDR3 nucleotides: TGTGCCAGCAGCTTAGCCGATCAGCCCCAGCATTTT. The genes are TRBV7-9 and TRBJ1-5; no clear D. CDR3 size: 12 residues. Germline V gives CDR1 SEHNR, CDR2 FQNEAQ (reference sequence). The germline V and J ends were trimmed by 0 bases and 5 bases, with 2 bases remaining between them.